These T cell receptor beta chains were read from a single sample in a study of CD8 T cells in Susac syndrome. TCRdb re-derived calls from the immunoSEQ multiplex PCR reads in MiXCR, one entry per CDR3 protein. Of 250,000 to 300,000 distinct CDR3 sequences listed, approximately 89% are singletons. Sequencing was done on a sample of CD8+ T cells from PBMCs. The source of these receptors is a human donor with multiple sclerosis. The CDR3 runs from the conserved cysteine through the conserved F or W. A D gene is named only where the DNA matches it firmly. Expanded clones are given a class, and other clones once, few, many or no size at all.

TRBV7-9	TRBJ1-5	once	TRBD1	CASSEPDGLTGGNQPQHF	TGTGCCAGCAGCGAACCCGATGGCCTGACAGGGGGGAATCAGCCCCAGCATTTT
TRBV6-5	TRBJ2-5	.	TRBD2	CASSYSGSGRPLETQYF	TGTGCCAGCAGTTACTCGGGTAGCGGGAGGCCTCTGGAGACCCAGTACTTC
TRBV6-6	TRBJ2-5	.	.	CASSYVGRSRTQYF	TGTGCCAGCAGTTACGTGGGCAGGTCCAGGACCCAGTACTTC
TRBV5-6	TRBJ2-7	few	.	CASSLGGASYEQYF	TGTGCCAGCAGCTTGGGGGGCGCATCCTACGAGCAGTACTTC
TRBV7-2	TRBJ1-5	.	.	CASSLFVVEGEQPQHF	TGTGCCAGCAGCTTGTTTGTAGTGGAGGGAGAACAGCCCCAGCATTTT
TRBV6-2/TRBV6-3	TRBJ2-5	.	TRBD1	CASSYSGAGEEDRQETQYF	TGTGCCAGCAGTTACTCCGGGGCAGGGGAAGAGGACAGGCAAGAGACCCAGTACTTC
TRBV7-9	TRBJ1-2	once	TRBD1	CASSSPSGTGGHGYTF	TGTGCCAGCAGCTCCCCTTCCGGGACAGGGGGCCATGGCTACACCTTC
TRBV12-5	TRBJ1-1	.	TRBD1	CASGAFTGTAKKRGDTEAFF	TGTGCTAGTGGAGCCTTCACCGGGACAGCAAAAAAACGGGGGGACACTGAAGCTTTCTTT
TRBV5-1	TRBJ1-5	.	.	CASSLGSGSNQPQHF	TGCGCCAGCAGCTTGGGCTCGGGGAGCAATCAGCCCCAGCATTTT
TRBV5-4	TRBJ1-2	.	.	CASSYTYYGYTF	TGTGCCAGCAGCTATACATATTATGGCTACACCTTC
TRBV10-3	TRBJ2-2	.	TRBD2	CAINQAGENTGELFF	TGTGCCATCAACCAAGCGGGGGAGAACACCGGGGAGCTGTTTTTT
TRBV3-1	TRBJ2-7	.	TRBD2	CASSPVLAGTYEQYF	TGTGCCAGCAGCCCGGTGCTAGCGGGGACCTACGAGCAGTACTTC
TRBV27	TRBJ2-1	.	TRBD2	CASSHPTSGTFSYNEQFF	TGTGCCAGCAGTCACCCGACTAGCGGGACCTTCTCCTACAATGAGCAGTTCTTC
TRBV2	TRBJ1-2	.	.	CASIGSLYGYTF	TGTGCCAGCATCGGCTCTCTCTATGGCTACACCTTC
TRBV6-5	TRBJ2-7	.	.	CASSYRGGHSYEQYF	TGTGCCAGCAGTTACCGGGGCGGTCACTCCTACGAGCAGTACTTC
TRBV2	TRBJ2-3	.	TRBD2	CASSEVTSGRALGTDTQYF	TGTGCCAGCAGTGAAGTGACTAGCGGGAGGGCCTTGGGCACAGATACGCAGTATTTT
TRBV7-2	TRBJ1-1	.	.	CASSLRTGTEAFF	TGTGCCAGCAGTCTCCGAACAGGCACTGAAGCTTTCTTT
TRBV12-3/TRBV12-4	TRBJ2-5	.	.	CASNPGLYGTQYF	TGTGCCAGCAACCCGGGACTCTATGGGACCCAGTACTTC
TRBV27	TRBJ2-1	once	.	CASSSQVLPLYNEQFF	TGTGCCAGCAGTTCCCAAGTGCTCCCACTGTACAATGAGCAGTTCTTC
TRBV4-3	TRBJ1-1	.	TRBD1	CASSQDGTGETEAFF	TGCGCCAGCAGCCAAGATGGGACAGGGGAGACTGAAGCTTTCTTT
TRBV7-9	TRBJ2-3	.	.	CASSPRDPADTQYF	TGTGCCAGCAGCCCCCGGGATCCCGCAGATACGCAGTATTTT
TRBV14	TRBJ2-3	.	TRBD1	CASSQAWTGVNTDTQYF	TGTGCCAGCAGCCAAGCGTGGACAGGGGTTAACACAGATACGCAGTATTTT
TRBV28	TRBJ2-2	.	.	CASSYYTGELFF	TGTGCCAGCAGTTATTACACCGGGGAGCTGTTTTTT
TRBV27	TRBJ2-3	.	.	CASSLLWQGISDTQYF	TGTGCCAGCAGTTTATTGTGGCAGGGAATATCAGATACGCAGTATTTT
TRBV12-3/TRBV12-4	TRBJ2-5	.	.	CASSSGEGETQYF	TGTGCCAGCAGTTCGGGAGAAGGAGAGACCCAGTACTTC
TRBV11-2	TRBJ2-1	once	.	CASSLLTSYNEQFF	TGTGCCAGCAGCCTTCTGACATCCTACAATGAGCAGTTCTTC
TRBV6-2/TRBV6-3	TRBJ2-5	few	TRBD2	CASSYPRGAQYF	TGTGCCAGCAGTTACCCTCGGGGGGCCCAGTACTTC
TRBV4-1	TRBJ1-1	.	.	CASSQVGDDEAFF	TGCGCCAGCAGCCAAGTTGGTGACGATGAAGCTTTCTTT
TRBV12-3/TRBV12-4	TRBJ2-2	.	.	CASSLDREELFF	TGTGCCAGCAGTTTAGACCGAGAGGAGCTGTTTTTT
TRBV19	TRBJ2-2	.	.	CASSRGARSTGELFF	TGTGCCAGTAGTAGGGGGGCGAGGTCTACCGGGGAGCTGTTTTTT
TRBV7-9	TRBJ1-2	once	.	CASSFLTNNYGYTF	TGTGCCAGCAGCTTCCTGACAAACAACTATGGCTACACCTTC
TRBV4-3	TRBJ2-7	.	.	CASSRETASYEQYF	TGCGCCAGCAGCCGAGAGACGGCTTCCTACGAGCAGTACTTC
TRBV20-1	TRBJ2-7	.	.	CSAPRAGLSYEQYF	TGCAGTGCTCCTCGAGCAGGCCTCTCCTACGAGCAGTACTTC
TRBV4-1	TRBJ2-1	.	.	CASSPLPVPPSDEQFF	TGCGCCAGCAGCCCACTCCCGGTCCCCCCTAGCGATGAGCAGTTCTTC
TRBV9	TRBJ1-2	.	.	CASSSRTENNYGYTF	TGTGCCAGCAGCTCTCGGACAGAGAATAACTATGGCTACACCTTC
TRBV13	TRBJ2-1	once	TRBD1	CASSFPDRGNEQFF	TGTGCCAGCAGCTTTCCTGACAGGGGCAATGAGCAGTTCTTC
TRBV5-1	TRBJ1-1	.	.	CASRLSGTEAFF	TGCGCCAGCAGATTGAGCGGGACTGAAGCTTTCTTT
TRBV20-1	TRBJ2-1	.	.	CSARDGFQLNEQFF	TGCAGTGCTAGAGACGGGTTTCAATTGAATGAGCAGTTCTTC
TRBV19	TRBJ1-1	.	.	CASRTGFTEAFF	TGTGCCAGTAGGACGGGGTTCACTGAAGCTTTCTTT
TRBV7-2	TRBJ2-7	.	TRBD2	CASSFSGAPYEQYF	TGTGCCAGCAGCTTTAGCGGGGCCCCCTACGAGCAGTACTTC
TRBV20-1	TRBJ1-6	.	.	CSAPPGARENSPLHF	TGCAGTGCCCCACCCGGGGCGCGGGAGAATTCACCCCTCCACTTT
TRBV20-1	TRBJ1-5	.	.	CSAEQRVEYGGNQPQHF	TGCAGTGCAGAGCAGCGAGTTGAATATGGGGGCAATCAGCCCCAGCATTTT
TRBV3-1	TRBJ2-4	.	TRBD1	CASSQEWTGAENIQYF	TGTGCCAGCAGCCAAGAATGGACAGGGGCTGAAAACATTCAGTACTTC
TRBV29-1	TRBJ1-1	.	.	CSVHYAEAFF	TGCAGCGTCCATTACGCTGAAGCTTTCTTT
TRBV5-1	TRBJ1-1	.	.	CASHPGQTYQNTEAFF	TGCGCCAGCCATCCCGGACAGACCTACCAGAACACTGAAGCTTTCTTT
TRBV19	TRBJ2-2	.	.	CASSPMLGNTGELFF	TGTGCCAGTAGCCCCATGTTGGGAAACACCGGGGAGCTGTTTTTT
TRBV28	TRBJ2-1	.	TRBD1	CASSLSGQGPYNEQFF	TGTGCCAGCAGTTTATCCGGACAGGGGCCGTACAATGAGCAGTTCTTC
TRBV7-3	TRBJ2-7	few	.	CASSLITGDEQYF	TGTGCCAGCAGCTTAATTACGGGTGACGAGCAGTACTTC
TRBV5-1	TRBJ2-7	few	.	CASSLNTNEQYF	TGCGCCAGCAGCTTAAACACCAACGAGCAGTACTTC
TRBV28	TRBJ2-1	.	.	CASNPVGNEQFF	TGTGCCAGCAACCCAGTCGGCAATGAGCAGTTCTTC
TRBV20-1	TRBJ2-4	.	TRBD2	CSAKTSGIHGENIQYF	TGCAGTGCTAAAACTAGCGGGATTCATGGGGAAAACATTCAGTACTTC
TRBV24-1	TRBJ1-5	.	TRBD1	CATSDSGQDHQPQHF	TGTGCCACCAGTGATTCGGGACAGGACCATCAGCCCCAGCATTTT
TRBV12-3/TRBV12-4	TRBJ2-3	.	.	CASEGFGLDTQYF	TGTGCCAGCGAGGGTTTTGGTTTGGATACGCAGTATTTT
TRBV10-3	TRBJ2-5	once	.	CAISESGRETQYF	TGTGCCATCAGTGAGTCGGGCAGGGAGACCCAGTACTTC
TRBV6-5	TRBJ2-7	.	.	CASGSGNEQYF	TGTGCCAGCGGGAGTGGCAACGAGCAGTACTTC